These T cell receptor beta chains were read from a single sample in a study of somatic mutations in cytotoxic T cells in rheumatoid arthritis. Using immunoSEQ multiplex PCR, the repertoire was profiled, and TCRdb retains in-frame clones only, with some absent. The sample shows 13,000 to 15,000 clones, about 81% of them seen only once. The material sequenced was CD8+ T cells sorted from blood. All receptors come from an adult with rheumatoid arthritis. Both conserved end residues are part of each CDR3. The D gene is left open where the match is weak. Some rows have no size entry. The others give once, few or many, or a class for an expanded clone.

TRBJ2-7 14 - TRBV6-5 - TGTGCCAGCAGTCTCCGGGACACGACCTACGAGCAGTACTTC CASSLRDTTYEQYF
TRBJ1-2 12 few TRBV7-9 - TGTGCCACCTACTACCCGCCCCTGGGCTACACCTTC CATYYPPLGYTF
TRBJ2-7 17 - TRBV6-1 - TGTGCCAGCAGTGAATGGGGTTGGGGGTCCAGCTCCTACGAGCAGTACTTC CASSEWGWGSSSYEQYF
TRBJ2-7 14 - TRBV9 - TGTGCCAGCAGCGCGGACGGGAACTCCTACGAGCAGTACTTC CASSADGNSYEQYF
TRBJ1-6 12 - TRBV13 - TGTGCCAGCAGCTCCTCGAGGGCACCCCTCCACTTT CASSSSRAPLHF
TRBJ2-4 16 - TRBV6-5 - TGTGCCAGCAGTTACTTAGCCCAGGGGGCCAAAAACATTCAGTACTTC CASSYLAQGAKNIQYF
TRBJ2-1 13 - TRBV6-1 TRBD2 TGTGCCAGCAGTGCCGCGGGGGTCGATGAGCAGTTCTTC CASSAAGVDEQFF
TRBJ1-5 15 - TRBV4-1 - TGCGCCAGCAGCCAAGCGGGGGGGGTAGGGCAGCCCCAGCATTTT CASSQAGGVGQPQHF
TRBJ2-7 15 - TRBV19 TRBD1 TGTGCCAGTAGTTTCTCTGGAGGACAGGGGTACGAGCAGTACTTC CASSFSGGQGYEQYF
TRBJ1-2 13 - TRBV9 - TGTGCCAGCAGCGTAGGGGGGGCGCGGGGCTACACCTTC CASSVGGARGYTF
TRBJ2-1 14 - TRBV7-2 - TGTGCCAGCAGCTTATCGTTTCAGTACAATGAGCAGTTCTTC CASSLSFQYNEQFF
TRBJ1-4 11 once TRBV11-2 - TGTGCCAGCAGCTTAAATGAAAAACTGTTTTTT CASSLNEKLFF
TRBJ2-3 11 - TRBV30 - TGTGCCTGGAAGGGGGGACTGGAGGGGAATTTT CAWKGGLEGNF
TRBJ2-1 16 - TRBV12-5 - TGTGCTAGTGGTTTGACCACAGGGACCCTATACAATGAGCAGTTCTTC CASGLTTGTLYNEQFF
TRBJ2-3 20 - TRBV16 TRBD2 TGTGCCAGCAGCCAATATGACGTGGGACTAGCGGGGGAATTCACAGATACGCAGTATTTT CASSQYDVGLAGEFTDTQYF
TRBJ2-2 15 - TRBV2 - TGTGCCAGCAGTGAAGGGAAGGGCCCGACCGGGGAGCTGTTTTTT CASSEGKGPTGELFF
TRBJ2-1 14 - TRBV2 TRBD2 TGTGCCAGCATCATAAGCGGGGCCTACAATGAGCAGTTCTTC CASIISGAYNEQFF
TRBJ1-3 16 - TRBV4-1 - TGCGCCAGCAGCCAAATGAGGATGGGGATGGGGGGCACCATATATTTT CASSQMRMGMGGTIYF
TRBJ2-3 16 - TRBV4-1 TRBD1 TGCGCCAGCAGCCAAGAGACAGGGTCTTACACAGATACGCAGTATTTT CASSQETGSYTDTQYF